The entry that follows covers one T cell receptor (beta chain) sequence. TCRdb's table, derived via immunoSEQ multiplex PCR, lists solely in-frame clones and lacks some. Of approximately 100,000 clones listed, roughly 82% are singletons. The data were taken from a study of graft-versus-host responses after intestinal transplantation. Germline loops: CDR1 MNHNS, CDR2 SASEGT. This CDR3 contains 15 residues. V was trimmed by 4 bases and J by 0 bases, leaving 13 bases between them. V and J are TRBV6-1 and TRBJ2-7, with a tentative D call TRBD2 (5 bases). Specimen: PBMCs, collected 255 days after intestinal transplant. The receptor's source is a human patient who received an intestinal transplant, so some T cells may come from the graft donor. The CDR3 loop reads CASSARTGSSYEQYV. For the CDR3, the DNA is TGTGCCAGCAGTGCCCGGACGGGGAGCTCCTACGAGCAGTACGTC.